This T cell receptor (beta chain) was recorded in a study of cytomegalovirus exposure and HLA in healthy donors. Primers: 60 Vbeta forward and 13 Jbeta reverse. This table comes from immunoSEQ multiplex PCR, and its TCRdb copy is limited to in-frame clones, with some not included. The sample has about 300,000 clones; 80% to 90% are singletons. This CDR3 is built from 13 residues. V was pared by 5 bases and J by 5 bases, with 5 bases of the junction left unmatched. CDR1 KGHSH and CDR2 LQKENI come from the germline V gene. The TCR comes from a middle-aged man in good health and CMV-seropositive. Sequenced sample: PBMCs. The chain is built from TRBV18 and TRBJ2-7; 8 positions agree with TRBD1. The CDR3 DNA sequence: TGTGCCAGCTCAACAGGGGGATCGGACGAGCAGTACTTC. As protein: CASSTGGSDEQYF.